Each of the 15 T cell receptor beta chains below was sequenced from the same sample in a study of PD-1 blockade in classical Hodgkin lymphoma. Libraries were prepared by immunoSEQ multiplex PCR; TCRdb keeps only in-frame clonotypes and omits some of them. The sample carries about 97,000 clones, approximately 80% recorded once. Exposure to brentuximab vedotin varied, and each patient had relapsed following autologous stem cell transplantation. The source was peripheral blood mononuclear cells (PBMCs), collected at baseline. These receptors all come from a human donor with classical Hodgkin lymphoma.

This chain connects TRBV5-6 to TRBJ2-5, with a weak D call TRBD2 (5 bases). From germline, CDR1 is SGHDT and CDR2 YYEEEE. V was pared by 1 base and J by 5 bases, with 9 bases between. The CDR3 is 13 amino acids. The CDR3 coding sequence is TGTGCCAGCAGCTTGCGGGGAGTGGAGACCCAGTACTTC. Protein product: CASSLRGVETQYF.

The CDR3 sequence: CASSQDTTSGTSGANVLTF. The CDR3 DNA reads TGCGCCAGCAGCCAAGATACGACTAGCGGAACCTCTGGGGCCAACGTCCTGACTTTC. This chain connects TRBV4-3 to TRBJ2-6; 9 nucleotides match TRBD2. Germline V CDR1 and CDR2: LGHNA, YSLEER. The CDR3 runs 19 residues. Trimming cost V 0 bases and J 0 bases; bases outside gene matches: 6.

The V and J genes are TRBV19 and TRBJ2-1; D is undetermined. Trimming took 3 bases from V and 7 from J, leaving 7 bases between them. The CDR3 has 12 residues. From germline, CDR1 is LNHDA and CDR2 SQIVND (reference sequence). In nucleotides, the CDR3 is TGTGCCAGTAGTATTCTGGCTAATGAGCAGTTCTTC. It codes for CASSILANEQFF.

The chain combines TRBV30 with TRBJ1-3, with D perhaps matching TRBD1 (6 bases). Germline CDR1 is GTSNPN and CDR2 is SVGIG (reference sequence). This CDR3 region has 11 residues. Written as DNA, the CDR3 is TGTGCTAGGGGGGCTGGAAACACCATATATTTT. It codes for CARGAGNTIYF.

This clone turned up a few times. The chain couples TRBV7-6 to TRBJ2-6, with TRBD1 as a possible D gene (6 bases). CDR1 is SGHVS, CDR2 FNYEAQ, per germline. The CDR3 runs to 17 residues. The germline V and J ends were trimmed by 3 bases and 2 bases, with 14 bases remaining between them. CDR3 protein: CASSLSRGMTGANVLTF. CDR3 in DNA: TGTGCCAGCAGCTTGAGCAGGGGAATGACTGGGGCCAACGTCCTGACTTTC.

This clone showed up just a few times. The rearrangement joins TRBV6-6 to TRBJ1-2; D gene unclear. Germline V gene lookup returns CDR1 MNHNY and CDR2 SVGAGI (reference sequence). Trimming pared 1 base from V and 6 bases from J, leaving 15 bases between. The CDR3 contains 15 residues. CDR3 protein: CASSYLGSPPHGYTF. The CDR3 DNA follows: TGTGCCAGCAGTTACTTGGGCAGTCCCCCCCATGGCTACACCTTC.

The chain carries TRBV2 and TRBJ2-2; tentative D call: TRBD2 (5 bases). Germline V lookup: CDR1 SNHLY, CDR2 FYNNEI. The length of the CDR3 is 15 residues. Trimming took 6 bases from V and 3 from J, leaving 14 bases between them. The CDR3 DNA is TGTGCCAGCAGGCAGACTACCGCGGACACCGGGGAGCTGTTTTTT. Translating gives CASRQTTADTGELFF.

V gene TRBV5-1 combines with J gene TRBJ1-1, with D possibly TRBD1 on 5 matching bases. The CDR3 totals 15 residues. CDR1 is SGHRS, CDR2 YFSETQ, per germline. Deletions cut 3 bases from V and 2 bases from J, with 14 bases between. CDR3 loop: CASSWTDSGNTEAFF. The CDR3, as DNA: TGCGCCAGCAGCTGGACCGACAGCGGTAACACTGAAGCTTTCTTT.

This chain connects TRBV2 to TRBJ1-1, with D possibly TRBD1 on 6 matching bases. In germline, CDR1 is SNHLY, CDR2 FYNNEI. The length of the CDR3 is 14 residues. The ends were cut back, 4 bases at V and 4 bases at J, with 13 bases in the middle. CDR3 in amino acids: CASSVTGHPTEAFF. CDR3 coding DNA: TGTGCCAGCAGTGTAACAGGGCATCCCACTGAAGCTTTCTTT.

V usage is TRBV2 and J usage is TRBJ1-5, with 8 bases fitting TRBD1. Germline CDR1 SNHLY, CDR2 FYNNEI. The V segment lost 1 base and the J segment 0 bases; nucleotides outside the gene matches: 5. This CDR3 has 17 residues. The chain's CDR3 is CASSEGRGQGSNQPQHF. The CDR3 DNA reads TGTGCCAGCAGTGAAGGCAGGGGGCAAGGTAGCAATCAGCCCCAGCATTTT. Full variable domain (remainder filled in from reference TRBV2 and TRBJ1-5): EPEVTQTPSHQVTQMGQEVILRCVPISNHLYFYWYRQILGQKVEFLVSFYNNEISEKSEIFDDQFSVERPDGSNFTLKIRSTKLEDSAMYFCASSEGRGQGSNQPQHFGDGTRLSIL.

This rearrangement joins TRBV6-6 to TRBJ1-5; 9 bases are a match to TRBD1. The CDR3 extends over 15 amino acids. Per germline, CDR1 MNHNY and CDR2 SVGAGI (reference sequence). V gave up 1 base and J gave up 11 bases; unmatched junction bases: 9. In nucleotides, the CDR3 is TGTGCCAGCAGTTACTTGGACAGGGGCGACTTTGCCCAGCATTTT. It is translated as CASSYLDRGDFAQHF.

This CDR3 is CASSSRAGVGTDTQYF. Written as DNA, the CDR3 is TGTGCCAGCAGCTCACGTGCAGGGGTGGGCACAGATACGCAGTATTTT. J is TRBJ2-3 and V is TRBV5-8, with D maybe TRBD1 (6 bases). V lost 3 bases and J 1 base, leaving 15 bases between the germline ends. CDR1 is SGHTS, CDR2 YDEGEE, per germline. The CDR3 totals 16 residues.

This clone occurred a few times. V is TRBV5-4 and J is TRBJ1-2; TRBD1 might be the D (6 bases). Germline lookup yields CDR1 SGHNT and CDR2 YYREEE (reference sequence). The CDR3 sequence is 13 residues long. Deletions cut 8 bases from V and 4 bases from J, with 15 bases between. The CDR3 DNA reads as TGTGCCAGTCTCCGGAGAGGGGGCTATGGCTACACCTTC. Amino acid sequence: CASLRRGGYGYTF.

This chain uses TRBV11-3 with TRBJ2-2; TRBD1 aligns across 7 bases. CDR3 length equals 16 residues. After removal of 4 bases from V and 4 bases from J, the junction contained 9 bases not matched to a gene. CDR1 SGHNT and CDR2 YENEEA come from the germline V gene. For the CDR3, the DNA is TGTGCCAGCAGCTCCTTAGGGGGCGCAGGCACCGGGGAGCTGTTTTTT. This gives the protein CASSSLGGAGTGELFF.

The sample holds one count of this clone. The J gene is TRBJ2-3, the V gene TRBV10-3, with TRBD1 matching over 10 bases. The CDR3 is 15 amino acids. V was pared by 11 bases and J by 5 bases, with 13 bases of the junction left unmatched. In germline, CDR1 is ENHRY, CDR2 SYGVKD. The CDR3 DNA reads as TGTGCCTTGTCCCTCGGGACAGGGGTTGGAGATACGCAGTATTTT. Translating it yields CALSLGTGVGDTQYF.